These T cell receptor beta chains were read from a single sample in a study of blood T cell repertoires in COVID-19. This table comes from immunoSEQ multiplex PCR, and its TCRdb copy is limited to in-frame clones, with some not included. The table lists about 200,000 clones, around 90% of them singletons, with around 0.53% in the top ten. Source material: peripheral blood. Receptors were obtained from a man aged 50 to 60 with acute or convalescent COVID-19. Each CDR3 is given with its conserved first and last residue. Each record gives: J gene, V gene, CDR3 protein.

j_gene: TRBJ2-2; v_gene: TRBV28; CDR3aa: CATTDINTGELFF
j_gene: TRBJ1-2; v_gene: TRBV19; CDR3aa: CASSIDSRRGGYTF
j_gene: TRBJ1-1; v_gene: TRBV29-1; CDR3aa: CSVTWAFRMGEAFF
j_gene: TRBJ1-6; v_gene: TRBV14; CDR3aa: CASSLWDSTNSPLHF
j_gene: TRBJ2-2; v_gene: TRBV6-5; CDR3aa: CASSYGAGLGSGELFF
j_gene: TRBJ2-7; v_gene: TRBV5-4; CDR3aa: CASSWVAGDSYEQYF
j_gene: TRBJ2-6; v_gene: TRBV24-1; CDR3aa: CATSAGEGGANVLTF
j_gene: TRBJ2-2; v_gene: TRBV6-5; CDR3aa: CASRAREAGELFF
j_gene: TRBJ1-1; v_gene: TRBV30; CDR3aa: CAWNEGDSRTEAFF
j_gene: TRBJ2-2; v_gene: TRBV9; CDR3aa: CASSPLAGVNTGELFF
j_gene: TRBJ2-3; v_gene: TRBV7-8; CDR3aa: CASSFSYGGAKWDTQYF
j_gene: TRBJ1-6; v_gene: TRBV9; CDR3aa: CASSVEGDRIPLHF
j_gene: TRBJ2-2; v_gene: TRBV6-5; CDR3aa: CASSFSGGAGGELFF
j_gene: TRBJ1-2; v_gene: TRBV19; CDR3aa: CASQTVYGYTF
j_gene: TRBJ2-2; v_gene: TRBV5-1; CDR3aa: CASSSSGRGGLVAGELFF
j_gene: TRBJ2-5; v_gene: TRBV7-2; CDR3aa: CASSLVGAVGDQYF
j_gene: TRBJ1-3; v_gene: TRBV5-1; CDR3aa: CASSLGDRGYGNTIYF
j_gene: TRBJ1-3; v_gene: TRBV6-1; CDR3aa: CASSEAHSRSGNTIYF
j_gene: TRBJ2-5; v_gene: TRBV28; CDR3aa: CASSSYDRGQETQYF
j_gene: TRBJ2-1; v_gene: TRBV7-3; CDR3aa: CASSSQESGGEQFF
j_gene: TRBJ1-2; v_gene: TRBV30; CDR3aa: CAWRNRVSIYGYTF
j_gene: TRBJ2-7; v_gene: TRBV28; CDR3aa: CASSPYKGAHYEQYF
j_gene: TRBJ2-4; v_gene: TRBV30; CDR3aa: CAWSLGQAQYF